Following are 10 T cell receptor beta chains from one sample sequenced in a study of cytomegalovirus exposure and HLA in healthy donors. Assay used: immunoSEQ multiplex PCR; TCRdb lists only in-frame clones, some missing. In the table there are over 150,000 clones, around 81% of which are singletons. Sequenced material: PBMCs. The receptors originated from a woman aged 18-29 years in good health and CMV-seropositive.

The table lists this clone with a count of one. J is TRBJ1-1 and V is TRBV5-1, with D tentatively TRBD1 (6 bases). The CDR3 is 12 residues long. CDR1 and CDR2 from the germline V gene are SGHRS and YFSETQ. The ends were cut back, 4 bases at V and 6 bases at J, with 10 bases in the middle. The CDR3 sequence: CASSPGGAEAFF. For the CDR3, the DNA is TGCGCCAGCAGCCCGGGGGGCGCTGAAGCTTTCTTT.

This chain joins TRBV29-1 and TRBJ2-1; 7 bases fit TRBD1. The trim removed 5 bases at V and 0 bases at J, leaving 7 bases unmatched. The CDR3 spans 15 residues. Germline V gene data show CDR1 as SQVTM and CDR2 as ANQGSEA. The CDR3 DNA reads TGCAGCGTTACCGAGACAGGGAGCTCCTACAATGAGCAGTTCTTC. Amino acid sequence: CSVTETGSSYNEQFF.

V is TRBV7-3 and J is TRBJ2-1; TRBD2 agrees at 9 bases. Losses at the gene ends were 5 bases for V and 3 bases for J; bases not matched to a gene: 5. The CDR3 extends over 15 amino acids. The germline V gene encodes CDR1 SGHTA and CDR2 FQGTGA. The CDR3 reads CASSPQRGDYNEQFF. CDR3 sequence (DNA): TGTGCCAGCAGCCCCCAGCGGGGGGACTACAATGAGCAGTTCTTC.

This clone occurred once. V gene TRBV19 combines with J gene TRBJ2-7; D is perhaps TRBD2 (5 bases). Per germline, CDR1 LNHDA and CDR2 SQIVND (reference sequence). The CDR3 extends over 14 amino acids. Trimming left V 4 bases short and J 6 bases short, with 16 bases between. The CDR3 protein is CASSTRRGGGEQYF. DNA of the CDR3: TGTGCCAGTAGTACGAGGCGTGGTGGAGGCGAGCAGTACTTC.

This clone was found once. The chain links TRBV2 to TRBJ2-7; TRBD2 matches at 8 bases. This CDR3 comprises 14 residues. Germline V gives CDR1 SNHLY, CDR2 FYNNEI. The V segment lost 7 bases and the J segment 2 bases; nucleotides outside the gene matches: 7. CDR3: CASIPAGATYEQYF. In nucleotides, the CDR3 is TGTGCCAGCATCCCAGCGGGGGCCACCTACGAGCAGTACTTC.

To note about this clone: Its ends do not fully match the called genes, so a read error is possible. The CDR3 DNA follows: TGCGGCACTTGCGGGGGGCCCGGTGAAAAACTGTTTTTT. This sequence encodes CGTCGGPGEKLFF. The chain uses TRBV6-1 and TRBJ1-4; D possibly corresponds to TRBD1 (6 bases). Germline V gene data show CDR1 as MNHNS and CDR2 as SASEGT. The CDR3 sequence is 13 residues long.

The chain uses TRBV7-2 and TRBJ2-2; weak D call: TRBD2 (6 bases). Germline V lookup: CDR1 SGHTA, CDR2 FQGNSA. The CDR3 has 15 amino acids. The V end lost 2 bases, the J end lost 3 bases, and 10 bases lay between the germline ends. The CDR3 region has the DNA TGTGCCAGCAGCTTAAGACTAGTTGACACCGGGGAGCTGTTTTTT. Protein sequence: CASSLRLVDTGELFF.

The V call is TRBV7-3, the J call TRBJ2-5, with D possibly TRBD2 on 5 matching bases. The CDR3 covers 12 residues. CDR1 SGHTA and CDR2 FQGTGA come from the germline V gene. Trimming stripped 6 bases from V and 5 bases from J, with 10 bases between. The chain's CDR3 is CASSRTGETQYF. The CDR3 bases are TGTGCCAGCAGTCGTACGGGGGAGACCCAGTACTTC.

This rearrangement joins TRBV9 to TRBJ2-2, with 12 positions matching TRBD1. V was clipped by 1 base and J by 7 bases; unmatched bases: 8. CDR1 and CDR2 (germline): SGDLS, YYNGEE. CDR3 length: 17 amino acids. The CDR3: CASSVSTGTGGLGELFF. DNA for the CDR3: TGTGCCAGCAGCGTATCGACCGGGACAGGGGGCCTCGGGGAGCTGTTTTTT. The complete variable domain, with remaining parts taken from reference TRBV9 and TRBJ2-2, reads DSGVTQTPKHLITATGQRVTLRCSPRSGDLSVYWYQQSLDQGLQFLIQYYNGEERAKGNILERFSAQQFPDLHSELNLSSLELGDSALYFCASSVSTGTGGLGELFFGEGSRLTVL.

V is TRBV7-2 and J is TRBJ2-1; TRBD2 agrees at 10 bases. There are 15 residues in the CDR3. Trimming removed 5 bases from V and 8 bases from J; junction bases left unmatched: 9. Looked up from germline, CDR1 is SGHTA and CDR2 is FQGNSA. CDR3 bases: TGTGCCAGCAGCCAAAGCGGGGGGGCCGTTTATGAGCAGTTCTTC. Its translation is CASSQSGGAVYEQFF.